This T cell receptor beta chain was found in a study of T cell changes during pregnancy in multiple sclerosis. The assay was immunoSEQ multiplex PCR, and TCRdb's table has in-frame clones only and misses some. The top ten hold 0.5% to 0.75% of the sample, which has tens of thousands of clones, roughly 91% seen once. V lost 6 bases to trimming and J lost 9 bases, with 11 bases between them. Germline CDR1 reads MDHEN; CDR2 reads SYDVKM. This CDR3 is built from 11 residues. The clonotype was recovered from a female donor with multiple sclerosis, enrolled in a pregnancy study. Sequencing used CD4+ T cells from peripheral blood mononuclear cells, obtained in the third trimester of pregnancy. This chain connects TRBV28 to TRBJ1-2; D unclear. The CDR3 nucleotides read TGTGCCAGCAGCTTCCTAGCCCGCTACACCTTC. Its translation: CASSFLARYTF.